This T cell receptor beta chain was recovered during a study of early T cells in non-severe SARS-CoV-2 infection. Individual cDNA molecules received unique molecular identifiers during library preparation. TCRdb re-derived calls from the 5' RACE reads in MiXCR, one entry per CDR3 protein. The profile shows 61,000 or so distinct CDR3 sequences, approximately 12% of them singletons. The germline V and J ends were trimmed by 4 bases and 2 bases, with 15 bases remaining between them. This CDR3 region has 15 residues. Germline-derived CDR1 and CDR2 are SGHRS and YFSETQ. The chain employs TRBV5-1 and TRBJ1-1, with D possibly TRBD1 on 5 matching bases. This sample comprised whole blood, obtained at baseline. The receptor was isolated from an adult who was a healthcare worker with PCR-confirmed SARS-CoV-2 infection or an uninfected control (not recorded which). The donor label of this sample is uncertain. The CDR3 spells CASSPDGATNTEAFF. CDR3 DNA: TGCGCCAGCAGCCCGGACGGGGCCACTAACACTGAAGCTTTCTTT. Variable domain in full (rest from reference TRBV5-1 and TRBJ1-1): KAGVTQTPRYLIKTRGQQVTLSCSPISGHRSVSWYQQTPGQGLQFLFEYFSETQRNKGNFPGRFSGRQFSNSRSEMNVSTLELGDSALYLCASSPDGATNTEAFFGQGTRLTVV.